Listed here are 10 T cell receptor beta chains from one sample, sequenced in a study of T cells in localized non-small cell lung cancer. Assay used: immunoSEQ multiplex PCR; TCRdb lists only in-frame clones, some missing. The sample includes approximately 4,200 clones, 85% to 95% of them seen just once. This material consisted of peripheral blood, taken before any cancer treatment. These receptors originate from a woman aged 35 to 75 with stage I lung adenocarcinoma.

V usage is TRBV29-1 and J usage is TRBJ2-2; TRBD1 might be the D (6 bases). Trimming pared 4 bases from V and 5 bases from J, leaving 8 bases between. Germline V gene data show CDR1 as SQVTM and CDR2 as ANQGSEA. There are 12 residues in the CDR3. The CDR3 region has the DNA TGCAGCGTTGTAGGGGGAACCGGGGAGCTGTTTTTT. Protein sequence: CSVVGGTGELFF.

The chain employs TRBV6-5 and TRBJ1-1; D remains unclear. Germline-derived CDR1 and CDR2 are MNHEY and SVGAGI. The V and J ends lost 6 bases and 6 bases respectively, with 8 bases between them. The CDR3 spans 11 residues. CDR3 residues: CASSIGPEAFF. CDR3 DNA sequence: TGTGCCAGCAGCATCGGCCCTGAAGCTTTCTTT.

This chain uses TRBV6-4 with TRBJ2-3; 10 bases are shared with TRBD2. With 2 bases clipped from V and 3 bases from J, the junction kept 5 bases outside the gene matches. The CDR3 contains 16 residues. Germline V CDR1 and CDR2: MRHNA, SNTAGT. The CDR3 region has the DNA TGTGCCAGCAGTGACGCTAGCGGGAGAGGAACAGATACGCAGTATTTT. Protein product: CASSDASGRGTDTQYF.

The chain is built from TRBV21-1 and TRBJ2-7; TRBD2 is taken as the D call from the table, unchecked against the DNA. TRBV21-1 is a recognized pseudogene. The CDR3 has 16 residues. CDR3 protein: CASNPCTPPFSYEQYF. Written as DNA, the CDR3 is TGTGCCAGCAACCCCTGCACTCCGCCATTCTCCTACGAGCAGTACTTC.

Judged by abundance, this clone is large. This chain uses TRBV11-2 with TRBJ2-3; D is possibly TRBD1 (8 bases). Germline V gives CDR1 SGHAT, CDR2 FQNNGV. The CDR3 is 15 amino acids. V gave up 5 bases and J gave up 5 bases, with 17 bases separating them. The CDR3 protein is CASSLATGGGDTQYF. Written as DNA, the CDR3 is TGTGCCAGCAGCCTCGCCACAGGGGGGGGAGATACGCAGTATTTT.

The chain carries TRBV16 and TRBJ1-1; 9 bases line up with TRBD1. Germline CDR1 reads KGHSY; CDR2 reads FQNENV. V dropped 0 bases and J dropped 6; count of bases not matched to a gene: 5. The CDR3 covers 15 residues. CDR3 coding DNA: TGTGCCAGCAGCCAATCCTCCAGACAGGGGGCTGAAGCTTTCTTT. Its translation: CASSQSSRQGAEAFF.

The V call is TRBV5-1, the J call TRBJ1-2; possible D gene TRBD1, 5 bases. In germline, CDR1 is SGHRS, CDR2 YFSETQ. The CDR3 loop spans 15 amino acids. Trimming shortened V by 0 bases and J by 7 bases, and 16 bases separated the two germline ends. CDR3 residues: CASSLDVTGGGGYTF. The DNA of the CDR3 is TGCGCCAGCAGCTTGGATGTGACCGGGGGAGGTGGCTACACCTTC.

The chain uses TRBV18 and TRBJ1-5; D may be TRBD1 (5 bases). The CDR3 length is 15 residues. V shed 3 bases and J shed 6 bases, with 15 bases lying between them. The germline V gene encodes CDR1 KGHSH and CDR2 LQKENI. The CDR3 here is CASSPRDVGGQPQHF. CDR3 in DNA: TGTGCCAGCTCACCTCGGGACGTTGGAGGTCAGCCCCAGCATTTT. Supplemented by reference TRBV18 and TRBJ1-5, the full variable domain reads NAGVMQNPRHLVRRRGQEARLRCSPMKGHSHVYWYRQLPEEGLKFMVYLQKENIIDESGMPKERFSAEFPKEGPSILRIQQVVRGDSAAYFCASSPRDVGGQPQHFGDGTRLSIL.

In its sample, this clone was seen once. The genes are TRBV18 and TRBJ1-2; a possible D gene is TRBD1 (6 bases). With 3 bases removed from V and 8 bases from J, the gap between germline ends came to 16 bases. Germline V gene lookup returns CDR1 KGHSH and CDR2 LQKENI. This CDR3 has 14 residues. CDR3 loop: CASSPEQGLLGYTF. Here the CDR3 DNA reads TGTGCCAGCTCACCGGAACAGGGACTCCTAGGCTACACCTTC.

V usage is TRBV6-5 and J usage is TRBJ2-2, with D hard to call. The CDR3 is 13 amino acids. Trimming shortened V by 0 bases and J by 11 bases, and 10 bases separated the two germline ends. The germline CDR1 and CDR2 sequences are MNHEY and SVGAGI. The CDR3 is CASSYSGSIELFF. The CDR3 DNA follows: TGTGCCAGCAGTTACTCCGGCTCGATAGAGCTGTTTTTT.